This is a list of T cell receptor beta chains from one sample in a study of T cell repertoires in cytomegalovirus infection. TCRdb independently ran MiXCR on the reads; one entry per CDR3 protein. This sample has around 360,000 distinct CDR3 sequences, with about 32% found just once. Their antigen targets remain unknown. Sequencing was performed on cultured PBMCs, taken from culture after CMV antigen stimulation. These TCRs come from a human donor in good health (CMV status not recorded). Some clones in this sample may be carry-over from other donors' samples. Both conserved end residues are part of each CDR3. The D gene is left open where the match is weak. A row's size may be missing; if present it is once, few, many or a size class.

D	V	J	length	size	DNA	CDR3
TRBD1	TRBV2	TRBJ1-2	17	NA	TGTGCCAGCAGTGAAGCGTCTGGGACAGGGGGCGATTATGGCTACACCTTC	CASSEASGTGGDYGYTF
NA	TRBV7-2	TRBJ1-3	13	many	TGTGCCAGCAGCACGACTTGGGGAAACACCATATATTTT	CASSTTWGNTIYF
NA	TRBV28	TRBJ2-2	17	NA	TGTGCCAGCAGTTGGCCTCCGGGGAAGGCGAACACCGGGGAGCTGTTTTTT	CASSWPPGKANTGELFF
NA	TRBV7-3	TRBJ1-6	16	few	TGTGCCAGCAGTGAGGGAGTACAGCCAGGGGTTTCACCCCTCCACTTT	CASSEGVQPGVSPLHF
NA	TRBV7-4	TRBJ1-5	12	once	TGTGCCAGCAGCTTAGACTGGCAGCCCCAGCATTTT	CASSLDWQPQHF
TRBD1	TRBV20-1	TRBJ1-1	15	few	TGCAGTGCTAGCACCCCGGGACAGGGGGGCACTGAAGCTTTCTTT	CSASTPGQGGTEAFF
TRBD1	TRBV19	TRBJ1-1	14	NA	TGTGCCAGTAGTATTACAGGGGGCCACACTGAAGCTTTCTTT	CASSITGGHTEAFF
NA	TRBV12-3/TRBV12-4	TRBJ2-1	12	NA	TGTGCCAGCAGGTGGGGCGGCAATGAGCAGTTCTTC	CASRWGGNEQFF
NA	TRBV20-1	TRBJ1-1	15	few	TGCAGTGCTAGAGCAACGACAGGAGTGAACACTGAAGCTTTCTTT	CSARATTGVNTEAFF
TRBD2	TRBV7-2	TRBJ2-7	16	NA	TGTGCCAGCAGCTTAGAGGCTAGCGGGAGATCCAACGAGCAGTACTTC	CASSLEASGRSNEQYF
NA	TRBV10-3	TRBJ2-2	15	few	TGTGCCATCAGCCGACAGCCGCCTAACACCGGGGAGCTGTTTTTT	CAISRQPPNTGELFF
NA	TRBV11-2	TRBJ2-1	15	NA	TGTGCCAGCAGGCTGGCCATAGAATCCTACAATGAGCAGTTCTTC	CASRLAIESYNEQFF
NA	TRBV7-8	TRBJ2-5	13	few	TGTGCCAGCAGCATACCTTACCAAGAGACCCAGTACTTC	CASSIPYQETQYF
TRBD2	TRBV7-8	TRBJ2-7	14	NA	TGTGCCAGCAGCTTGGGGACTAGCCGTTACGAGCAGTACTTC	CASSLGTSRYEQYF
TRBD2	TRBV7-8	TRBJ2-1	13	many	TGTGCCAGCAGCTTTAGCGGGTACAATGAGCAGTTCTTC	CASSFSGYNEQFF
NA	TRBV6-1	TRBJ2-5	14	few	TGTGCCAGCAGTTTCCAGGGTTTTGGGGAGACCCAGTACTTC	CASSFQGFGETQYF
NA	TRBV12-3/TRBV12-4	TRBJ2-1	15	NA	TGTGCCAGCAGACCCGGGCTAGGAGGTTACAATGAGCAGTTCTTC	CASRPGLGGYNEQFF
NA	TRBV7-8	TRBJ1-4	15	many	TGTGCCAGCAGCCGTTTGGGCAGATCTAATGAAAAACTGTTTTTT	CASSRLGRSNEKLFF
NA	TRBV6-8	TRBJ2-1	11	few	TGTGCCAGCTGGATTAACAATGAGCAGTTCTTC	CASWINNEQFF
NA	TRBV6-5	TRBJ2-7	17	NA	TGTGCCAGCAGTTACTCCCCCGTGCAGACTCACGGCTACGAGCAGTACTTC	CASSYSPVQTHGYEQYF
TRBD1	TRBV28	TRBJ1-5	14	NA	TGTGCCAGCAGTCGGGACAGCTACAATCAGCCCCAGCATTTT	CASSRDSYNQPQHF
NA	TRBV20-1	TRBJ2-3	14	NA	TGCAGTGCTAACCAAGGGGGTCGCACAGATACGCAGTATTTT	CSANQGGRTDTQYF
NA	TRBV7-2	TRBJ2-3	16	NA	TGTGCCAGCAGCTTACCTCACTCAGGAAAAGTAGATACGCAGTATTTT	CASSLPHSGKVDTQYF
TRBD1	TRBV12-3/TRBV12-4	TRBJ2-2	15	NA	TGTGCCAGCAGTCCACCGGGACAGGGTAGGGGGGAGCTGTTTTTT	CASSPPGQGRGELFF
NA	TRBV4-1	TRBJ1-1	14	few	TGCGCCAGCAGCCCCCCTCGCGAGGACACTGAAGCTTTCTTT	CASSPPREDTEAFF
NA	TRBV7-2	TRBJ1-5	16	many	TGTGCCAGCAGCTTAGTCGCGACAGATAGCAATCAGCCCCAGCATTTT	CASSLVATDSNQPQHF
NA	TRBV7-6	TRBJ2-1	13	NA	TGTGCCAGCAGCTTAGCTCAGAGGGAAACGCAGTTCTTC	CASSLAQRETQFF
NA	TRBV7-2	TRBJ2-1	13	NA	TGTGCCAGCAGCTTAATGGCTTACAATGAGCAGTTCTTC	CASSLMAYNEQFF
TRBD1	TRBV19	TRBJ2-2	15	few	TGTGCCAGTAGTCCAAGGACAGGGGGCGACGGGGAGCTGTTTTTT	CASSPRTGGDGELFF
NA	TRBV6-2/TRBV6-3	TRBJ2-1	13	few	TGTGCCACCCAGGGTTCCCCCTACAATGAGCAGTTCTTC	CATQGSPYNEQFF
NA	TRBV29-1	TRBJ2-5	13	few	TGCAGCGTTGGTCGGTTCACCCAAGAGACCCAGTACTTC	CSVGRFTQETQYF
NA	TRBV11-2	TRBJ2-1	13	few	TGTGCCAGCAGCTTCTCAGACAACAATGAGCAGTTCTTC	CASSFSDNNEQFF
NA	TRBV7-2	TRBJ2-4	13	few	TGTGCCAGCAGCTTATCAAGGGAAAACATTCAGTACTTC	CASSLSRENIQYF
NA	TRBV4-1	TRBJ2-1	15	few	TGCGCCAGCAGCCAAGATTGGCTAGGATACAATGAGCAGTTCTTC	CASSQDWLGYNEQFF
NA	TRBV20-1	TRBJ2-5	15	once	TGCAGTGCTAACCCGTCGGGGGCTCCTCAAGAGACCCAGTACTTC	CSANPSGAPQETQYF
TRBD2	TRBV12-3/TRBV12-4	TRBJ2-1	13	NA	TGTGCCAGCAATTCGGGGGGTGGGAATGAGCAGTTCTTC	CASNSGGGNEQFF
NA	TRBV5-1	TRBJ1-2	14	NA	TGCGCCAGCAGCTTGGTGCCAGGGAGCTATGGCTACACCTTC	CASSLVPGSYGYTF
TRBD1	TRBV19	TRBJ1-2	15	many	TGTGCCAGTAGTTCCTCGGGACAGGGGGCGCGGGGCTACACCTTC	CASSSSGQGARGYTF
TRBD1	TRBV7-6	TRBJ2-7	13	few	TGTGCCAGCACCGGACAGGGAACCCACGAGCAGTACTTC	CASTGQGTHEQYF
TRBD2	TRBV10-3	TRBJ2-1	17	NA	TGTGCCATCAGTGAGTCGAGGATAGCGGGAGGGTACAATGAGCAGTTCTTC	CAISESRIAGGYNEQFF
NA	TRBV28	TRBJ2-1	14	NA	TGTGCCAGCAGTTCGGCGGGGGCTACGGATGAGCAGTTCTTC	CASSSAGATDEQFF
NA	TRBV6-6	TRBJ1-1	14	few	TGTGCCAGCAGTTACGATGGGCTGATCACTGAAGCTTTCTTT	CASSYDGLITEAFF
NA	TRBV12-3/TRBV12-4	TRBJ1-4	14	NA	TGTGCCAGCAGCGTCCGGGGCCCTAATGAAAAACTGTTTTTT	CASSVRGPNEKLFF
TRBD1	TRBV7-2	TRBJ2-1	16	few	TGTGCCAGCAGCGCCAGACAGGGGTTAGGCAACAATGAGCAGTTCTTC	CASSARQGLGNNEQFF
TRBD2	TRBV6-5	TRBJ2-7	15	NA	TGTGCCAGCAGCCGCTATACTAGCGGGAACTACGAGCAGTACTTC	CASSRYTSGNYEQYF
TRBD2	TRBV6-1	TRBJ2-7	16	NA	TGTGCCAGCAGCCTCCCGGTAGCGGGATACAACTACGAGCAGTACTTC	CASSLPVAGYNYEQYF
TRBD2	TRBV28	TRBJ2-1	15	NA	TGTGCCAGCAGTCGGACTAGCGGGAGATTGAGTGAGCAGTTCTTC	CASSRTSGRLSEQFF
NA	TRBV12-3/TRBV12-4	TRBJ2-1	14	NA	TGTGCCAGCAAGACCGGAAGCTCCTACAATGAGCAGTTCTTC	CASKTGSSYNEQFF
TRBD1	TRBV5-8	TRBJ1-3	16	NA	TGTGCCAGCAGCTGGGGACAGCTAGACTCTGGAAACACCATATATTTT	CASSWGQLDSGNTIYF
TRBD1	TRBV15	TRBJ2-3	14	NA	TGTGCCACCTCCAGGGACAGGGGGTCGGATACGCAGTATTTT	CATSRDRGSDTQYF
TRBD2	TRBV29-1	TRBJ2-3	15	NA	TGCAGCGTCGCACTAGCGGTGGGGGCATTCCATACGCAGTATTTT	CSVALAVGAFHTQYF
NA	TRBV12-3/TRBV12-4	TRBJ1-5	16	few	TGTGCCAGCAGTTTATGGTCATCCTATAGCAATCAGCCCCAGCATTTT	CASSLWSSYSNQPQHF